This T cell receptor (beta chain) appears in the sequencing data of a study of vaccination effects on CD4 cells after COVID-19. Whole-study context: Each person got two doses of an mRNA SARS-CoV-2 vaccine, BNT162b2 or mRNA-1273.

Germline V gene lookup returns CDR1 SQVTM and CDR2 ANQGSEA. This CDR3 has 10 residues. Trimming took off 4 bases at V and 8 bases at J, with 6 bases between the two ends. This clone was observed a few times. The antigen remains undetermined. Antigen-specific CD4+ T cells were first expanded with viral peptide pools by the ViraFEST assay and only then sequenced. Isolation of CD4+ T cells took place after less than twelve days of culture. PCR showed that the person got SARS-CoV-2 infection at some point between March and December 2020. Libraries were prepared by immunoSEQ multiplex PCR; TCRdb keeps only in-frame clonotypes and omits some of them. The data show approximately 70,000 clones, more than 65% seen once.

Specimen: CD4+ T cells from PBMCs cultured with HIV peptides, collected before COVID-19 vaccination. The subset denotes: HIV-1 Nef peptide pool negative control/reference culture. This receptor was obtained from a human donor who had a prior SARS-CoV-2 infection. The V call is TRBV29-1, the J call TRBJ2-1; D not resolved. CDR3: CSVVAYEQFF. CDR3 sequence (DNA): TGCAGCGTTGTAGCCTATGAGCAGTTCTTC.